A selection of T cell receptor beta chains follows, all from one sample in a study of cytomegalovirus exposure and HLA in healthy donors. TCRdb's table, derived via immunoSEQ multiplex PCR, lists solely in-frame clones and lacks some. The table includes fewer than 200,000 clones, about 90% detected once. The specimen was PBMCs. The receptors shown here come from a woman under 30 in good health and CMV-seropositive. CDR3s include the opening cysteine and the closing phenylalanine or tryptophan. The D gene is left open where the match is weak. Size is stated for part of the rows, as once, few or many counts, or as a class when the clone is expanded.

TRBD2	TRBJ2-2	19	TRBV11-2	.	CASSSRPSRLAANTGELFF	TGTGCCAGCAGCTCAAGGCCGTCCCGACTAGCGGCAAACACCGGGGAGCTGTTTTTT
TRBD2	TRBJ2-3	15	TRBV19	once	CASRTGTSGTDTQYF	TGTGCCAGTAGAACCGGGACTAGCGGCACAGATACGCAGTATTTT
.	TRBJ1-3	17	TRBV14	.	CASSPPGVLISGNTIYF	TGTGCCAGCAGCCCCCCGGGGGTCCTAATCTCTGGAAACACCATATATTTT
.	TRBJ1-5	14	TRBV19	.	CATNRAVSNQPQHF	TGTGCCACTAACAGGGCGGTCTCCAATCAGCCCCAGCATTTT
TRBD1	TRBJ1-6	15	TRBV5-4	.	CASSLVTGRNSPLHF	TGTGCCAGCAGCTTGGTGACAGGGAGGAATTCACCCCTCCACTTT
.	TRBJ2-3	16	TRBV9	.	CASSVEGGASADTQYF	TGTGCCAGCAGCGTAGAAGGGGGAGCTTCAGCAGATACGCAGTATTTT
TRBD1	TRBJ1-3	15	TRBV7-9	.	CASTTTGGRGNTIYF	TGTGCCAGCACAACGACAGGGGGCAGGGGAAACACCATATATTTT
TRBD2	TRBJ2-7	16	TRBV7-8	.	CASSSRGLAGFYEQYF	TGTGCCAGCAGCTCTCGCGGACTAGCGGGATTCTACGAGCAGTACTTC
TRBD2	TRBJ2-1	16	TRBV9	.	CASSVQPGLASNEQFF	TGTGCCAGCAGCGTTCAACCGGGACTAGCGTCCAATGAGCAGTTCTTC
TRBD1	TRBJ1-1	15	TRBV7-8	.	CASSPAGGLGTEAFF	TGTGCCAGCAGCCCAGCAGGGGGCCTGGGCACTGAAGCTTTCTTT
.	TRBJ1-4	19	TRBV27	.	CASSLFPHRQGTANEKLFF	TGTGCCAGCAGTTTATTCCCCCATCGGCAGGGTACGGCTAATGAAAAACTGTTTTTT
TRBD1	TRBJ1-2	17	TRBV5-4	.	CASSREGQGNYGYGYTF	TGTGCCAGCAGCCGAGAGGGACAGGGAAACTATGGCTACGGCTACACCTTC
TRBD2	TRBJ2-3	15	TRBV5-1	.	CASSLTAGAVDTQYF	TGCGCCAGCAGCTTGACAGCGGGGGCTGTAGATACGCAGTATTTT
.	TRBJ2-1	21	TRBV21-1	.	CASSKGRTTNRTLPYYNEQFF	TGTGCCAGCAGCAAAGGCCGTACAACAAACAGAACTCTCCCATACTACAATGAGCAGTTCTTC
.	TRBJ2-5	14	TRBV11-2	once	CASSRGQGYETQYF	TGTGCCAGCAGCCGAGGTCAGGGATACGAGACCCAGTACTTC
.	TRBJ1-2	16	TRBV5-5	.	CASSRGTDSRTYGYTF	TGTGCCAGCAGCCGCGGGACTGACAGCAGGACCTATGGCTACACCTTC
TRBD2	TRBJ2-3	15	TRBV9	.	CASSAYSGREDTQYF	TGTGCCAGCAGCGCGTATAGCGGGAGGGAAGATACGCAGTATTTT
.	TRBJ1-6	17	TRBV2	.	CASSEANLGAMGSPLHF	TGTGCCAGCAGTGAAGCGAACTTAGGGGCTATGGGCTCACCCCTCCACTTT
TRBD1	TRBJ2-7	15	TRBV19	.	CASSPGTGPPYEQYF	TGTGCCAGTAGTCCCGGGACAGGGCCGCCCTACGAGCAGTACTTC
.	TRBJ2-2	15	TRBV7-6	.	CASSLLGGATGELFF	TGTGCCAGCAGCCTATTAGGGGGGGCCACCGGGGAGCTGTTTTTT
.	TRBJ2-3	10	TRBV2	.	CASSYGTQYF	TGTGCCAGCAGCTACGGTACGCAGTATTTT
.	TRBJ1-1	12	TRBV6-5	.	CASSFGGTEAFF	TGTGCCAGCAGTTTCGGGGGCACTGAAGCTTTCTTT
.	TRBJ1-4	11	TRBV29-1	.	CSVDNGEKLFF	TGCAGCGTTGATAACGGTGAAAAACTGTTTTTT
.	TRBJ2-7	14	TRBV6-1	.	CASSEATGSGEQYF	TGTGCCAGCAGTGAAGCTACAGGGTCAGGCGAGCAGTACTTC
TRBD1	TRBJ1-5	13	TRBV30	.	CAWSEDRVAPQHF	TGTGCCTGGAGTGAGGACAGGGTGGCGCCCCAGCATTTT
TRBD1	TRBJ2-2	15	TRBV2	.	CASSYTGGLTGELFF	TGTGCCAGCAGTTATACAGGGGGCTTGACCGGGGAGCTGTTTTTT
TRBD2	TRBJ2-2	18	TRBV18	.	CASSSKTGTSGRAGELFF	TGTGCCAGCTCATCAAAAACCGGGACTAGCGGGAGAGCCGGGGAGCTGTTTTTT
TRBD1	TRBJ2-1	15	TRBV13	once	CASSWQGAGYNEQFF	TGTGCCAGCAGCTGGCAGGGGGCTGGGTACAATGAGCAGTTCTTC
.	TRBJ1-3	12	TRBV29-1	.	CSVGHSGNTIYF	TGCAGCGTTGGTCACTCTGGAAACACCATATATTTT
.	TRBJ1-1	15	TRBV4-1	.	CASSQPDKTNTEAFF	TGCGCCAGCAGCCAGCCAGACAAGACGAACACTGAAGCTTTCTTT
.	TRBJ2-7	11	TRBV28	.	CASRSGYEQYF	TGTGCCAGCAGATCCGGTTACGAGCAGTACTTC
TRBD2	TRBJ2-1	15	TRBV5-1	.	CASSFSGNPYNEQFF	TGCGCCAGCAGCTTTAGCGGGAATCCCTACAATGAGCAGTTCTTC
.	TRBJ1-5	15	TRBV18	few	CASSLRGDSNQPQHF	TGTGCCAGCTCACTCAGGGGCGATAGCAATCAGCCCCAGCATTTT
.	TRBJ2-3	12	TRBV18	.	CASSRATDTQYF	TGTGCCAGCTCACGGGCTACAGATACGCAGTATTTT
.	TRBJ2-7	14	TRBV7-2	.	CASSPRQRLYEQYF	TGTGCCAGCAGCCCCCGCCAGCGCCTCTACGAGCAGTACTTC
.	TRBJ2-1	13	TRBV2	.	CASTSGQHNEQFF	TGTGCCAGCACTAGCGGACAGCACAATGAGCAGTTCTTC
TRBD2	TRBJ2-7	14	TRBV7-3	.	CASSLNGGLAEQYF	TGTGCCAGCAGCTTAAACGGGGGACTAGCGGAGCAGTACTTC
.	TRBJ2-1	13	TRBV13	.	CASSHGGGNEQFF	TGTGCCAGCAGCCATGGGGGAGGCAATGAGCAGTTCTTC
.	TRBJ2-6	15	TRBV7-2	.	CASSRDTSGANVLTF	TGTGCCAGCAGCCGCGACACTTCTGGGGCCAACGTCCTGACTTTC
TRBD2	TRBJ2-5	13	TRBV11-1	.	CASKGLATETQYF	TGTGCCAGCAAAGGACTAGCGACGGAGACCCAGTACTTC
.	TRBJ2-3	16	TRBV4-1	.	CASSPRGGRDDGTQYF	TGCGCCAGCAGCCCGAGGGGGGGCAGGGATGACGGTACGCAGTATTTT
TRBD2	TRBJ2-2	15	TRBV5-1	once	CASSGGGTNTGELFF	TGCGCCAGCAGCGGCGGGGGGACGAACACCGGGGAGCTGTTTTTT
.	TRBJ1-5	15	TRBV18	.	CASSPRAGSNQPQHF	TGTGCCAGCTCACCACGGGCGGGTAGCAATCAGCCCCAGCATTTT
.	TRBJ2-7	13	TRBV18	.	CASSPLPQSEQYF	TGTGCCAGCTCACCCCTACCACAGTCCGAGCAGTACTTC
TRBD2	TRBJ2-5	17	TRBV5-1	.	CASSTRLAGVEQETQYF	TGCGCCAGCAGCACCCGACTAGCGGGGGTCGAGCAAGAGACCCAGTACTTC
TRBD1	TRBJ1-1	16	TRBV4-2	.	CASSLNDEGANTEAFF	TGTGCCAGCAGCCTCAACGATGAGGGGGCGAACACTGAAGCTTTCTTT